This T cell receptor (beta chain) was obtained from a study of OX40 agonist ivuxolimab in advanced cancers. Notes on the research overall: Ivuxolimab, which targeted the costimulatory receptor OX40 (CD134), was an agonistic, fully human IgG2 monoclonal antibody. Intravenous ivuxolimab was administered to patients every 2 weeks at six dose levels: 0.01, 0.1, 0.3, 1.5, 3 and 10 mg/kg. Among the 52 dose-escalation patients, about 19 had hepatocellular carcinoma, 15 or so melanoma, 9 renal cell carcinoma and 9 head and neck cancer. The dose-escalation cohort was 82.7% male with a mean age of about 54 years, ranging from roughly 20 to 80. Patients were allowed to have had prior anti-PD-1, anti-PD-L1 or anti-CTLA-4 therapy, and approximately 40% of the dose-escalation patients had been treated with checkpoint inhibitors. Partial responses occurred in three dose-escalation patients: two with cutaneous melanoma and one with hepatocellular carcinoma. The purpose of peripheral TCRbeta sequencing was to test whether ivuxolimab changed TCR sequence diversity and led to clonal T-cell expansion. The paper describes the monotherapy dose-escalation part (N of about 50 patients) of the phase I trial of ivuxolimab.

V gives up 4 bases and J gives up 1 base, and the segment between their germline ends measures 13 bases. The CDR3 spans 15 residues, from the cysteine through the phenylalanine. The CDR3 DNA has 45 bases and is translated from base 1. CDR1 and CDR2 (SGDLS, YYNGEE) derive from the germline V gene. As regards this clone: Its antigen is still unknown. No much larger clonotype is one base removed from it; base qualities were not supplied.

For sequencing of the TCRbeta CDR3 region, genomic DNA was extracted from the sorted cells. The immunoSEQ Assay was used to sequence the TCRbeta CDR3 regions. TCRdb re-hosts the immuneACCESS table, in-frame sequences only. Its copies lack some clones; in the studies checked, an unresolved V gene accounts for under half of them, and the cause for the rest is not known. This sample holds roughly 69,000 clones; about 90% were observed only once. The biggest ten clones account for about 4.8% of the sample. The trial excluded patients who had a history of autoimmune disease or who were on systemic immunosuppression. Peripheral blood for TCR sequencing was collected from all dose cohorts at baseline, on cycle 4 day 1, and on cycle 7 day 1. The samples were drawn from a first-in-human, open-label, multicenter phase I dose-escalation trial of ivuxolimab. Adults with locally advanced or metastatic head and neck squamous cell, hepatocellular, melanoma or renal cell carcinoma were enrolled in the trial. CD4+ and CD8+ T cells were sorted separately from peripheral blood before TCR sequencing.

General findings and caveats noted by the study authors: Partial responders in the 0.1-3.0 mg/kg groups had among the lowest normalized peripheral clonal expansion, especially among CD8+ T cells. On average, CD8+ T cells showed more expanded clones than CD4+ T cells after ivuxolimab. Antigen specificity was not determined for the clonally expanded peripheral T cells. At doses of 0.1 to 3.0 mg/kg, clonal expansion of both CD4+ and CD8+ T cells in blood was seen between baseline and week 6. Low levels of normalized T-cell clonal expansion were also shown by some nonresponding patients.

The material sequenced was CD4+ or CD8+ T cells sorted from blood, taken in a trial of the OX40 agonist ivuxolimab. This TCR was sampled from an adult with an advanced solid tumor such as melanoma, head and neck, liver or kidney cancer. Recombination joined TRBV9 with TRBJ2-3; the D gene assignment is perhaps TRBD1 or TRBD2, with each matching 7 bases. CDR3 loop: CASSQGGVGTDTQYF. At the DNA level, the sequence is TGTGCCAGCAGCCAGGGGGGGGTGGGCACAGATACGCAGTATTTT.